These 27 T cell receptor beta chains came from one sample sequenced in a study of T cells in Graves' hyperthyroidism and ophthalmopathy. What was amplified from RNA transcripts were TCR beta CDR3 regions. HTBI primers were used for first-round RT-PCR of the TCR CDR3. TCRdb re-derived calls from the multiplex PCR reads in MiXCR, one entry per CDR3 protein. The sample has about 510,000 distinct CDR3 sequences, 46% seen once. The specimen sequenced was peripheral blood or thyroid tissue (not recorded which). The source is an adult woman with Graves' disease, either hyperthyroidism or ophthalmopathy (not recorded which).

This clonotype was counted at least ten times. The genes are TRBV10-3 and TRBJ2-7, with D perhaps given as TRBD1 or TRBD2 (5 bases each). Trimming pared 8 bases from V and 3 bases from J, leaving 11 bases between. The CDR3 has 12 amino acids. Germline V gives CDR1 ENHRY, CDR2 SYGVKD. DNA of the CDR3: TGTGCCATCCAGGGACGGATCTACGAGCAGTACTTC. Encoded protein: CAIQGRIYEQYF.

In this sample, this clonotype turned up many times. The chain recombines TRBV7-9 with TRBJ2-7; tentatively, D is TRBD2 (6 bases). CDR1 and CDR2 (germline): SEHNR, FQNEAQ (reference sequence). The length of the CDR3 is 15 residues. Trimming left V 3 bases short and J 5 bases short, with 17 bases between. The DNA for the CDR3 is TGTGCCAGCAGCTTTTTGAGGGAGGCCCAAGACGAGCAGTACTTC. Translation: CASSFLREAQDEQYF.

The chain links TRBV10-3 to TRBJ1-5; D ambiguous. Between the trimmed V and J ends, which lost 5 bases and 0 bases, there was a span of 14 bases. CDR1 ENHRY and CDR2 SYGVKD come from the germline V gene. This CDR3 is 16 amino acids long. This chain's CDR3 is CAISPLSGVSNQPQHF. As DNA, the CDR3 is TGTGCCATCAGTCCTCTGAGTGGTGTTAGCAATCAGCCCCAGCATTTT.

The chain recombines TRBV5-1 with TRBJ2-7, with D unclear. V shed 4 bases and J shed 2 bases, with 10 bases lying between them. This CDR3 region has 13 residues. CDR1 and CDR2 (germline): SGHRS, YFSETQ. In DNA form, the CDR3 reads TGCGCCAGCAGCCCGACTGAACCCTACGAGCAGTACTTC. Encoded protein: CASSPTEPYEQYF.

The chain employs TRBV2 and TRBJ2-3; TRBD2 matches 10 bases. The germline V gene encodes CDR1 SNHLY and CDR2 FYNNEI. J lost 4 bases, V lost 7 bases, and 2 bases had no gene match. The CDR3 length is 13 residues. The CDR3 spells CASKAGGPDTQYF. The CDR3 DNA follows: TGTGCCAGCAAAGCGGGGGGGCCAGATACGCAGTATTTT.

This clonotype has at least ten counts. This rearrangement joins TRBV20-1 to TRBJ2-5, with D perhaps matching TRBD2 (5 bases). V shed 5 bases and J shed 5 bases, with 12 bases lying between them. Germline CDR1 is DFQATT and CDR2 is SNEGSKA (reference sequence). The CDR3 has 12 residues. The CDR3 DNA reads TGCAGTGCTCCTCATTCGGGGGAGACCCAGTACTTC. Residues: CSAPHSGETQYF.

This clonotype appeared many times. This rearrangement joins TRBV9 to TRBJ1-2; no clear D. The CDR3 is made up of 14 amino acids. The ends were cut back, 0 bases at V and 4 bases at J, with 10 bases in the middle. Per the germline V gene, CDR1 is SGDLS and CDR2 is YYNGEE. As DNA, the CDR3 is TGTGCCAGCAGCGTAGAGGTGGACTCCTATGGCTACACCTTC. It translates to CASSVEVDSYGYTF.

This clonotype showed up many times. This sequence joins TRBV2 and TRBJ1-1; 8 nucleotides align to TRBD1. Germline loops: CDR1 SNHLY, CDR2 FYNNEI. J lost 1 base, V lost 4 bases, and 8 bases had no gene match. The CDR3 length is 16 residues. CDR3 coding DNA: TGTGCCAGCAGTGTTCCCACAGGGGGGCCGAACACTGAAGCTTTCTTT. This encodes CASSVPTGGPNTEAFF. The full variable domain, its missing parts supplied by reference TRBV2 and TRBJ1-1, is EPEVTQTPSHQVTQMGQEVILRCVPISNHLYFYWYRQILGQKVEFLVSFYNNEISEKSEIFDDQFSVERPDGSNFTLKIRSTKLEDSAMYFCASSVPTGGPNTEAFFGQGTRLTVV.

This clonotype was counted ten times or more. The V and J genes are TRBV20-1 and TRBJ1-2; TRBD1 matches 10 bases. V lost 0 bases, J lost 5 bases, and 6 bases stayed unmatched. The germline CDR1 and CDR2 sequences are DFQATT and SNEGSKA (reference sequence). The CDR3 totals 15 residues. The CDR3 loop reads CSARDRDRGGYGYTF. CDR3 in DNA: TGCAGTGCTAGAGATCGGGACAGGGGCGGATATGGCTACACCTTC.

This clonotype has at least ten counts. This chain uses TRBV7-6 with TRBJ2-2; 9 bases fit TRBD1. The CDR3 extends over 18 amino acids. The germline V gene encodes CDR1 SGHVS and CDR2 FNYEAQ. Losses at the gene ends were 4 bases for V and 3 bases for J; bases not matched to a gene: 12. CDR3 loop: CASSSPPGQGRDTGELFF. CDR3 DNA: TGTGCCAGCAGCTCCCCTCCCGGACAGGGGAGGGACACCGGGGAGCTGTTTTTT.

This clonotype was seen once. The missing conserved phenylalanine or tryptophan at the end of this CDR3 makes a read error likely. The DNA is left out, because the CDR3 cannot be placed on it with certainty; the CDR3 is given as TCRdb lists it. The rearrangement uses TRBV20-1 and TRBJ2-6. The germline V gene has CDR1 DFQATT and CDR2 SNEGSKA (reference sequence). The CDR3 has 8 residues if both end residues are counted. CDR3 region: CSARDPTV.

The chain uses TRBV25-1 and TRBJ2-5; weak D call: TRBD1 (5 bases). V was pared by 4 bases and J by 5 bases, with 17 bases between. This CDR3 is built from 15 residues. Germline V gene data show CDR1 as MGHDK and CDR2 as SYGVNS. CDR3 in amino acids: CASSARPQGRETQYF. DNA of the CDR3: TGTGCCAGCAGTGCTAGACCTCAGGGTCGGGAGACCCAGTACTTC.

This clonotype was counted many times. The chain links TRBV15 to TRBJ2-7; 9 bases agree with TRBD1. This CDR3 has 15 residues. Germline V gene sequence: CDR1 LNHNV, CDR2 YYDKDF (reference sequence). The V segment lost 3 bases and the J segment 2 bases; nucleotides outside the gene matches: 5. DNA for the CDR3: TGTGCCACCAGCAGGGGGACAGGGCTCGCCTACGAGCAGTACTTC. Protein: CATSRGTGLAYEQYF.

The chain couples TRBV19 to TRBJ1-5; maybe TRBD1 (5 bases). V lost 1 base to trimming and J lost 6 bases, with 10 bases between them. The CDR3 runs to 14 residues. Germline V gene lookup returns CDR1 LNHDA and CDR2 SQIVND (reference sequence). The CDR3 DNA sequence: TGTGCCAGTAGTATAGTAAGGGGTTCTCAGCCCCAGCATTTT. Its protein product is CASSIVRGSQPQHF.

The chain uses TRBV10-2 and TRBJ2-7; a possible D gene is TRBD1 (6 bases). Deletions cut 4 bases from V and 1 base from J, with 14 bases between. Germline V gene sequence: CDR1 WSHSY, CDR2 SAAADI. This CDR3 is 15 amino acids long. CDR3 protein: CASSAGATGSYEQYF. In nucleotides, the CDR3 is TGCGCCAGCAGTGCCGGGGCTACAGGGTCCTACGAGCAGTACTTC.

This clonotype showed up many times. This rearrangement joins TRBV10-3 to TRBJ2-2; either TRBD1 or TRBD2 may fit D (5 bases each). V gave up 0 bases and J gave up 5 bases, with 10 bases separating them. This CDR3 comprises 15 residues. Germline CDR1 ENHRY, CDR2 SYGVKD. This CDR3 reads CAISESRGLTGELFF. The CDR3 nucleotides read TGTGCCATCAGTGAGTCGAGGGGTCTTACCGGGGAGCTGTTTTTT.

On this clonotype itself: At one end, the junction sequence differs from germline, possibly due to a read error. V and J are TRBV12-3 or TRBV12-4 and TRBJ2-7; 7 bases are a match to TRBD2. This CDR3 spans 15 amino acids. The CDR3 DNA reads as TGTGCCAGTAGTTTGGAGGGGAGGGCCTCCTACGAGCAGTACTTC. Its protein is CASSLEGRASYEQYF.

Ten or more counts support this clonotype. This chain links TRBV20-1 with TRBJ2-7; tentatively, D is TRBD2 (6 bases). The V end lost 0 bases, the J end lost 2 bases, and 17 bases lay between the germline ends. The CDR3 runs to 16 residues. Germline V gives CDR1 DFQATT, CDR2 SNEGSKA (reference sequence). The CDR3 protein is CSARDLMAGTTYEQYF. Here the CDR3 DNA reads TGCAGTGCTAGAGATCTTATGGCGGGAACAACCTACGAGCAGTACTTC.

In DNA form, the CDR3 reads TGTGCCAGCAGCCTTAGGCCAGGTGTACAGGGCGTATCCTACGAGCAGTACTTC. It specifies CASSLRPGVQGVSYEQYF. V usage is TRBV28 and J usage is TRBJ2-7, with a possible D match to TRBD1 (6 bases). Trimming removed 6 bases from V and 1 base from J, with 25 bases in between. The germline V gene has CDR1 MDHEN and CDR2 SYDVKM. The CDR3 is made up of 18 amino acids.

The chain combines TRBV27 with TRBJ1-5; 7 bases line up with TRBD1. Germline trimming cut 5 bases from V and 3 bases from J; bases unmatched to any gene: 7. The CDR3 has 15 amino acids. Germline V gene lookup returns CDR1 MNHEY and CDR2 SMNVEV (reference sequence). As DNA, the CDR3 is TGTGCCAGCAGTAACACAGGGGTCCCCAATCAGCCCCAGCATTTT. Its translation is CASSNTGVPNQPQHF.

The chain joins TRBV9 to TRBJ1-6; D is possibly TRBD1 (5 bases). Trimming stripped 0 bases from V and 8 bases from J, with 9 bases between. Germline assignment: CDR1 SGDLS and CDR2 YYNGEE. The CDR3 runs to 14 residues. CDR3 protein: CASSVGGVHSPLHF. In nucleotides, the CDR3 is TGTGCCAGCAGCGTAGGGGGGGTTCATTCACCCCTCCACTTT.

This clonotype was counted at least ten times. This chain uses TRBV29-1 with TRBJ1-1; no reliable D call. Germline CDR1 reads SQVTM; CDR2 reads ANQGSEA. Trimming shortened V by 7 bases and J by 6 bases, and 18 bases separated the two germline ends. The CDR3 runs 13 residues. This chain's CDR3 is CSARMADGAEAFF. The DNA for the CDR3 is TGCAGCGCTCGTATGGCGGACGGGGCTGAAGCTTTCTTT.

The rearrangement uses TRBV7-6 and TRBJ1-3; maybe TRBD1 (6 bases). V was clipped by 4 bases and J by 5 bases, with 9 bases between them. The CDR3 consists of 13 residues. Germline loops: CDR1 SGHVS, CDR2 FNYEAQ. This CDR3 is CASSSRGRNTIYF. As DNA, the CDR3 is TGTGCCAGCAGCTCCCGGGGGCGAAACACCATATATTTT.

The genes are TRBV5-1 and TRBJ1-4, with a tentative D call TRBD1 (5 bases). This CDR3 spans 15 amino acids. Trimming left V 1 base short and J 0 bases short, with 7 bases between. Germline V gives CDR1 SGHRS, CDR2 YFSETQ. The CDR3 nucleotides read TGCGCCAGCAGCTTGCAGACAGCAACTAATGAAAAACTGTTTTTT. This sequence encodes CASSLQTATNEKLFF. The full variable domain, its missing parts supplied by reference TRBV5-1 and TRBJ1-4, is KAGVTQTPRYLIKTRGQQVTLSCSPISGHRSVSWYQQTPGQGLQFLFEYFSETQRNKGNFPGRFSGRQFSNSRSEMNVSTLELGDSALYLCASSLQTATNEKLFFGSGTQLSVL.

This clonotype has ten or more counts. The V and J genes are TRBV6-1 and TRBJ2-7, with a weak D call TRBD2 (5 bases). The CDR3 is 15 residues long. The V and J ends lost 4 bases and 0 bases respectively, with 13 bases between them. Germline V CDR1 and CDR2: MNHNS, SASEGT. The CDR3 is CASSGTERGSYEQYF. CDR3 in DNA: TGTGCCAGCAGTGGGACGGAACGGGGCTCCTACGAGCAGTACTTC.

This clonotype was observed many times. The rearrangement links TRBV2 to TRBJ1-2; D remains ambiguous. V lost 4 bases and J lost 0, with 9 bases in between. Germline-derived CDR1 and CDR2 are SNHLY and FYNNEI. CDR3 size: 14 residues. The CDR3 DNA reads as TGTGCCAGCAGTGGAAGGACGGCTAACTATGGCTACACCTTC. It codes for CASSGRTANYGYTF. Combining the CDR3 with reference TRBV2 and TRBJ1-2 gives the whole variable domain EPEVTQTPSHQVTQMGQEVILRCVPISNHLYFYWYRQILGQKVEFLVSFYNNEISEKSEIFDDQFSVERPDGSNFTLKIRSTKLEDSAMYFCASSGRTANYGYTFGSGTRLTVV.

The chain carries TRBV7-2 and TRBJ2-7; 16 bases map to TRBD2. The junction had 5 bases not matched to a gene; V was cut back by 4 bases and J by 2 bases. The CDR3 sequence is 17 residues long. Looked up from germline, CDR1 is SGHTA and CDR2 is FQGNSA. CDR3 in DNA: TGTGCCAGCAGCTCGGGGACTAGCGGGAGGGCAACCTACGAGCAGTACTTC. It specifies CASSSGTSGRATYEQYF.